The 32 T cell receptor beta chains in this list originate from one sample, sequenced in a study of multiple sclerosis patients with progressive multifocal leukoencephalopathy (dated by TCRdb to the late 2010s). The library relied on the immunoSEQ multiplex PCR assay. The table comes from immuneACCESS by way of TCRdb, which keeps in-frame sequences with V and J called. Part of the clones is missing from these tables; in studies checked, under half for an unresolved V gene and the rest for unknown reasons. This sample is represented by tens of thousands of clones; approximately 90% of them were singletons. Of the sample, about 1.5% is held by the ten largest clones. Taken with the paper, the label for time point translates to: before natalizumab initiation. The material sequenced was PBMCs. Receptors originate from a human donor with multiple sclerosis.

This chain connects TRBV5-1 to TRBJ2-5, with 9 bases lining up with TRBD1. The V and J ends lost 4 bases and 5 bases, in that order; junction bases with no gene match: 9. The CDR3 spans 15 residues. Per germline, CDR1 SGHRS and CDR2 YFSETQ. This chain's CDR3 is CASSPGTGRGETQYF. The CDR3 nucleotides read TGCGCCAGCAGCCCCGGGACAGGGCGAGGGGAGACCCAGTACTTC.

The chain links TRBV6-5 to TRBJ2-7; D remains ambiguous. CDR1 and CDR2 (germline): MNHEY, SVGAGI. Trimming stripped 3 bases from V and 3 bases from J, with 9 bases between. CDR3 length: 13 residues. As DNA, the CDR3 is TGTGCCAGCAGTTATATTCCGTTCTACGAGCAGTACTTC. It encodes CASSYIPFYEQYF.

The V call is TRBV5-4, the J call TRBJ2-1; TRBD2 matches 7 bases. This CDR3 is built from 15 residues. V lost 0 bases and J lost 9; bases outside the gene matches: 9. Germline V CDR1 and CDR2: SGHNT, YYREEE (reference sequence). The CDR3, as DNA: TGTGCCAGCAGCTTGGGTACGGGAGGCGGCGGTGAGCAGTTCTTC. This codes for CASSLGTGGGGEQFF.

This chain links TRBV28 with TRBJ2-7, with D unresolved. Trimming cost V 5 bases and J 3 bases, with 8 bases left between them. The CDR3 sequence is 12 residues long. The germline V gene encodes CDR1 MDHEN and CDR2 SYDVKM. DNA of the CDR3: TGTGCCAGCAGTGGGCAGTTCTACGAGCAGTACTTC. It specifies CASSGQFYEQYF.

The CDR3 DNA reads TGTGCCAGCAGCAAGGGGACTAGCGGGTACGAGCAGTACTTC. It translates to CASSKGTSGYEQYF. The chain joins TRBV7-2 to TRBJ2-7, with 12 bases that match TRBD2. Per the germline V gene, CDR1 is SGHTA and CDR2 is FQGNSA. The V and J ends lost 5 bases and 4 bases, in that order; junction bases with no gene match: 3. This CDR3 region has 14 residues.

This sequence joins TRBV5-1 and TRBJ2-7; 13 bases map to TRBD2. Germline values: CDR1 SGHRS, CDR2 YFSETQ. The junction had 8 bases not matched to a gene; V was cut back by 4 bases and J by 7 bases. The CDR3 is made up of 15 amino acids. CDR3 loop: CASSPGLAGVTEQYF. CDR3 nucleotide sequence: TGCGCCAGCAGCCCCGGACTAGCGGGGGTTACAGAGCAGTACTTC.

The chain couples TRBV7-8 to TRBJ2-4; 7 positions match TRBD1. Per germline, CDR1 SGHVS and CDR2 FQNEAQ. V lost 5 bases, J lost 1 base, and 14 bases stayed unmatched. The CDR3 covers 18 residues. CDR3 bases: TGTGCCAGCAGCCCAACCCGAGGACAGGATTCGGCCAAAAACATTCAGTACTTC. The encoded protein is CASSPTRGQDSAKNIQYF.

The chain has TRBV25-1 and TRBJ1-5, with no clear D. The V gene's germline CDR1 is MGHDK and CDR2 SYGVNS. V shed 6 bases and J shed 6 bases, with 12 bases lying between them. The CDR3 loop spans 13 amino acids. CDR3 sequence: CASRPGGGQPQHF. In DNA, the CDR3 is TGTGCCAGCAGACCGGGAGGAGGTCAGCCCCAGCATTTT.

The chain joins TRBV19 to TRBJ2-1; the D gene could be TRBD1 or TRBD2 (5 bases each). V dropped 4 bases and J dropped 8 bases, with 18 bases sitting between them. The CDR3 totals 15 residues. Germline CDR1 LNHDA, CDR2 SQIVND (reference sequence). The CDR3 protein is CASSTRGGLTDEQFF. CDR3 DNA: TGTGCCAGTAGTACCCGGGGCGGACTCACGGATGAGCAGTTCTTC. Based on the CDR3 plus reference TRBV19 and TRBJ2-1, the full variable domain is DGGITQSPKYLFRKEGQNVTLSCEQNLNHDAMYWYRQDPGQGLRLIYYSQIVNDFQKGDIAEGYSVSREKKESFPLTVTSAQKNPTAFYLCASSTRGGLTDEQFFGPGTRLTVL.

The rearrangement uses TRBV28 and TRBJ2-7, with D perhaps being TRBD1 or TRBD2 (5 bases each). Trimming shortened V by 6 bases and J by 3 bases, and 12 bases separated the two germline ends. This CDR3 is 13 amino acids long. Germline values: CDR1 MDHEN, CDR2 SYDVKM. CDR3 residues: CASRGDGNYEQYF. The DNA of the CDR3 is TGTGCCAGCAGGGGGGACGGAAACTACGAGCAGTACTTC.

The rearrangement links TRBV19 to TRBJ2-3, with D possibly TRBD1 on 6 matching bases. The CDR3 contains 15 residues. V was shortened by 6 bases and J by 1 base, with 14 bases between the two germline ends. In germline, CDR1 is LNHDA, CDR2 SQIVND (reference sequence). CDR3 amino acids: CASRPRRTGTDTQYF. For the CDR3, the DNA is TGTGCCAGTAGACCCAGGCGGACAGGCACAGATACGCAGTATTTT.

The chain couples TRBV7-2 to TRBJ1-2; D unclear. Per germline, CDR1 SGHTA and CDR2 FQGNSA. V lost 5 bases and J lost 0, with 13 bases in between. The CDR3 length is 15 residues. The CDR3 reads CASSPPWGANYGYTF. The CDR3 DNA reads as TGTGCCAGCAGCCCCCCGTGGGGTGCTAACTATGGCTACACCTTC.

The chain recombines TRBV2 with TRBJ2-1, with 9 bases that match TRBD1. The trim removed 4 bases at V and 3 bases at J, leaving 4 bases unmatched. CDR1 SNHLY and CDR2 FYNNEI come from the germline V gene. The CDR3 has 15 amino acids. The CDR3 DNA follows: TGTGCCAGCAGTGCGGGGACAGGGTACTACAATGAGCAGTTCTTC. It specifies CASSAGTGYYNEQFF.

V usage is TRBV7-3 and J usage is TRBJ2-5; 8 bases match TRBD2. Germline CDR1 reads SGHTA; CDR2 reads FQGTGA. Unmatched junction bases numbered 7, after V lost 3 bases and J lost 1 base. This CDR3 is 16 amino acids long. CDR3 nucleotide sequence: TGTGCCAGCAGCTTTGGGGGCAGCGGGAGCCAAGAGACCCAGTACTTC. Amino acid sequence: CASSFGGSGSQETQYF.

The gene calls are TRBV29-1 and TRBJ2-1; D is unresolved. The CDR3 sequence is 15 residues long. Germline CDR1 reads SQVTM; CDR2 reads ANQGSEA. The V gene lost 4 bases and the J gene lost 2 bases, with 15 bases spanning the gap. The CDR3 region is CSVALLIRTYNEQFF. Here the CDR3 DNA reads TGCAGCGTTGCCCTCCTGATTAGGACCTACAATGAGCAGTTCTTC.

The chain is built from TRBV9 and TRBJ2-2; 10 positions match TRBD2. Germline V lookup: CDR1 SGDLS, CDR2 YYNGEE. The CDR3 covers 16 residues. V lost 2 bases to trimming and J lost 7 bases; unmatched junction nucleotides: 8. The CDR3 region has the DNA TGTGCCAGCAGCGTTACGGCTAGCGGGAGCGGCGGGGAGCTGTTTTTT. This encodes CASSVTASGSGGELFF.

V usage is TRBV5-8 and J usage is TRBJ2-7; D may be TRBD1 (6 bases). V gave up 2 bases and J gave up 5 bases, with 17 bases separating them. CDR1 and CDR2 from the germline V gene are SGHTS and YDEGEE. CDR3 size: 15 residues. CDR3 nucleotides: TGTGCCAGCAGCTTACTTTCCAGGGGCGGGCACGAGCAGTACTTC. As protein: CASSLLSRGGHEQYF.

V usage is TRBV7-2 and J usage is TRBJ1-1, with D perhaps matching TRBD1 (5 bases). Between the trimmed V and J ends, which lost 6 bases and 3 bases, there was a span of 11 bases. The CDR3 covers 13 residues. The V gene's germline CDR1 is SGHTA and CDR2 FQGNSA. The CDR3 bases are TGTGCCAGCAGTTTTGACAGATACACTGAAGCTTTCTTT. It translates to CASSFDRYTEAFF.

The chain has TRBV5-4 and TRBJ2-1; 9 nucleotides match TRBD2. After removal of 2 bases from V and 4 bases from J, the junction contained 7 bases not matched to a gene. CDR1 SGHNT and CDR2 YYREEE come from the germline V gene (reference sequence). The CDR3 runs 16 residues. The CDR3 reads CASSFGAGGLYNEQFF. Here the CDR3 DNA reads TGTGCCAGCAGCTTTGGAGCGGGAGGACTTTACAATGAGCAGTTCTTC.

J is TRBJ1-1 and V is TRBV5-6; D is unresolved. The CDR3 runs 13 residues. V dropped 0 bases and J dropped 5 bases, with 8 bases sitting between them. Germline lookup yields CDR1 SGHDT and CDR2 YYEEEE. The CDR3 loop reads CASSLGGWTEAFF. Here the CDR3 DNA reads TGTGCCAGCAGCTTGGGGGGTTGGACTGAAGCTTTCTTT. Combining the CDR3 with reference TRBV5-6 and TRBJ1-1 gives the whole variable domain DAGVTQSPTHLIKTRGQQVTLRCSPKSGHDTVSWYQQALGQGPQFIFQYYEEEERQRGNFPDRFSGHQFPNYSSELNVNALLLGDSALYLCASSLGGWTEAFFGQGTRLTVV.

The V gene is TRBV7-9, the J gene TRBJ1-4; D may be TRBD1 (6 bases). Germline CDR1 reads SEHNR; CDR2 reads FQNEAQ (reference sequence). V was trimmed by 5 bases and J by 5 bases, leaving 15 bases between them. The CDR3 loop spans 15 amino acids. CDR3 residues: CASSGRTEKNEKLFF. The DNA of the CDR3 is TGTGCCAGCAGCGGACGGACAGAGAAAAATGAAAAACTGTTTTTT.

This chain links TRBV29-1 with TRBJ2-7; the match to TRBD2 covers 7 bases. The germline V gene has CDR1 SQVTM and CDR2 ANQGSEA. The junction had 7 bases not matched to a gene; V was cut back by 7 bases and J by 4 bases. CDR3 length: 12 residues. Written as DNA, the CDR3 is TGCAGCGCTAGGGCGGGAGTATACGAGCAGTACTTC. Translating it yields CSARAGVYEQYF.

This clone was recorded once. This chain uses TRBV29-1 with TRBJ1-2, with a weak D call TRBD1 (6 bases). V lost 1 base, J lost 7 bases, and 16 bases lay in between. The CDR3 runs 14 residues. Germline CDR1 and CDR2: SQVTM and ANQGSEA. The CDR3 DNA reads TGCAGCGTTGAAGTGATAGGGGGGGCGATTGGCTACACCTTC. Amino acids: CSVEVIGGAIGYTF.

The chain recombines TRBV6-1 with TRBJ1-5; no clear D. Germline CDR1 and CDR2: MNHNS and SASEGT. This CDR3 is built from 13 residues. V was clipped by 5 bases and J by 1 base, with 6 bases between them. This CDR3 is CASSIRSNQPQHF. The CDR3 DNA reads TGTGCCAGCAGTATAAGGAGCAATCAGCCCCAGCATTTT.

For this clone: The sample contains more than one DNA sequence encoding this CDR3. The chain combines TRBV28 with TRBJ2-7; 13 bases align to TRBD2. The junction had 8 bases not matched to a gene; V was cut back by 3 bases and J by 3 bases. Germline values: CDR1 MDHEN, CDR2 SYDVKM. This CDR3 has 17 residues. The CDR3 reads CASSFSGTSGTFYEQYF. The DNA of the CDR3 is TGTGCCAGCAGTTTCAGTGGGACTAGCGGGACTTTCTACGAGCAGTACTTC. The full variable domain, its missing parts supplied by reference TRBV28 and TRBJ2-7, is DVKVTQSSRYLVKRTGEKVFLECVQDMDHENMFWYRQDPGLGLRLIYFSYDVKMKEKGDIPEGYSVSREKKERFSLILESASTNQTSMYLCASSFSGTSGTFYEQYFGPGTRLTVT.

The rearrangement uses TRBV28 and TRBJ1-5, with D unclear. Trimming took off 6 bases at V and 4 bases at J, with 19 bases between the two ends. This CDR3 is built from 16 residues. Per germline, CDR1 MDHEN and CDR2 SYDVKM. CDR3 region: CASRRALGIGNQPQHF. The CDR3 DNA is TGTGCCAGCAGACGAGCATTGGGGATAGGGAATCAGCCCCAGCATTTT.

The CDR3 nucleotides read TGCGCCAGCAGCCAAGCCGGGACTAGCTCCGGGGAGCTGTTTTTT. Translated, it gives CASSQAGTSSGELFF. The chain links TRBV4-1 to TRBJ2-2, with 9 bases aligning to TRBD2. V gave up 1 base and J gave up 6 bases; unmatched junction bases: 3. CDR3 length equals 15 residues. In germline, CDR1 is MGHRA, CDR2 YSYEKL.

The rearrangement uses TRBV4-3 and TRBJ2-2; D gene ambiguous. CDR1 and CDR2 from the germline V gene are LGHNA and YSLEER. The CDR3 spans 15 residues. Trimming shortened V by 2 bases and J by 3 bases, and 10 bases separated the two germline ends. CDR3 amino acids: CASSQSGVDTGELFF. The CDR3 nucleotides are TGCGCCAGCAGCCAATCTGGTGTGGACACCGGGGAGCTGTTTTTT.

This sequence joins TRBV7-2 and TRBJ2-7, with 9 bases matching TRBD1. This CDR3 spans 16 amino acids. Trimming cost V 2 bases and J 2 bases; bases outside gene matches: 7. The germline gives CDR1 SGHTA, CDR2 FQGNSA. For the CDR3, the DNA is TGTGCCAGCAGCTTACACGGACAGGGGCTCCCCTACGAGCAGTACTTC. Residues: CASSLHGQGLPYEQYF.

The V gene is TRBV10-3, the J gene TRBJ2-3, with D perhaps TRBD1 (6 bases). CDR3 length: 15 residues. Germline-derived CDR1 and CDR2 are ENHRY and SYGVKD. Trimming took 11 bases from V and 5 from J, leaving 23 bases between them. CDR3 in DNA: TGTGCCGCTGGGGGCCGGGACCCCAAGGGAGATACGCAGTATTTT. This translates into CAAGGRDPKGDTQYF.

This CDR3 is CASTPGRRTKSTEAFF. Here the CDR3 DNA reads TGTGCCAGCACCCCGGGAAGGAGGACCAAGAGCACTGAAGCTTTCTTT. The chain joins TRBV28 to TRBJ1-1, with no clear D. The germline CDR1 and CDR2 sequences are MDHEN and SYDVKM. The CDR3 covers 16 residues. Trimming shortened V by 7 bases and J by 4 bases, and 22 bases separated the two germline ends.

This chain uses TRBV7-9 with TRBJ2-1; the match to TRBD2 covers 13 bases. CDR3 length: 17 amino acids. Germline V gene lookup returns CDR1 SEHNR and CDR2 FQNEAQ (reference sequence). The V and J ends lost 3 bases and 4 bases, in that order; junction bases with no gene match: 6. CDR3 coding DNA: TGTGCCAGCAGCTTGCTCGGGACTAGCGGGATTTACAATGAGCAGTTCTTC. As protein: CASSLLGTSGIYNEQFF.